This T cell receptor (beta chain) was profiled in a study of beta chain features in type 1 diabetes. This clone came up a few times. Its antigen is currently unknown. TCRB transcripts that were expressed got sequenced, as all of the isolated RNA had been reverse transcribed. The method was immunoSEQ multiplex PCR; TCRdb's version includes in-frame clones alone and lacks a portion of them. The table includes more than 300,000 clones, 6.5% to 10% detected once. Germline-derived CDR1 and CDR2 are SGHKS and YYEKEE (reference sequence). V was trimmed by 4 bases and J by 15 bases, leaving 8 bases between them. The CDR3 is 9 amino acids. General study points: Patients with type 1 diabetes carried fewer insertions and had more deletions at their VDJ junctions.

The specimen was central memory CD4+ T cells from blood. V is TRBV5-5 and J is TRBJ2-1; D gene ambiguous. The TCR originated in a woman aged 18-29 years in good health. The DNA for the CDR3 is TGTGCCAGCAGCCGGGCGGCGTTCTTC. Its protein product is CASSRAAFF.